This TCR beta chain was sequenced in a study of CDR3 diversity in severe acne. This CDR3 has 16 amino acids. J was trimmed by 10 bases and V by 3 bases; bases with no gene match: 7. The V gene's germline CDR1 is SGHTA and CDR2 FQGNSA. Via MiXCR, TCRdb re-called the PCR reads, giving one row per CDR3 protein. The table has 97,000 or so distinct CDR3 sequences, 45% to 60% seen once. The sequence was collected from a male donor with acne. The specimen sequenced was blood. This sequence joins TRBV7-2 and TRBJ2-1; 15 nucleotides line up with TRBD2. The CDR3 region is CASSFRTSGGVSEQFF. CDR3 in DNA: TGTGCCAGCAGCTTCCGGACTAGCGGGGGGGTCAGCGAGCAGTTCTTC.